Below, 4 T cell receptor beta chains from the same sample are listed, as sequenced in a study of early T cells in non-severe SARS-CoV-2 infection. TCRdb analysed the 5' RACE reads with MiXCR anew, one entry per CDR3 protein. The sample has under 70,000 distinct CDR3 sequences; around 10% are singletons. Input material: whole blood. The receptors originated from an adult who was a healthcare worker with PCR-confirmed SARS-CoV-2 infection or an uninfected control (not recorded which).

The chain has TRBV9 and TRBJ2-3; D is unresolved. Germline V gene data show CDR1 as SGDLS and CDR2 as YYNGEE. CDR3 size: 14 residues. V shed 7 bases and J shed 4 bases, with 16 bases lying between them. The CDR3 spells CASGGPGFSDTQYF. For the CDR3, the DNA is TGTGCCAGCGGTGGCCCTGGATTCTCAGATACGCAGTATTTT.

This clonotype appeared many times. V usage is TRBV9 and J usage is TRBJ2-3; TRBD2 aligns across 12 bases. This CDR3 contains 17 residues. After removal of 0 bases from V and 7 bases from J, the junction contained 9 bases not matched to a gene. Germline CDR1 is SGDLS and CDR2 is YYNGEE. DNA for the CDR3: TGTGCCAGCAGCGTAGTTGCTAGCGGGGGGGCCCTAAATACGCAGTATTTT. Amino acids: CASSVVASGGALNTQYF.

Ten or more counts support this clonotype. The chain has TRBV4-1 and TRBJ2-5; D perhaps matches TRBD2 (6 bases). Trimming took off 0 bases at V and 2 bases at J, with 13 bases between the two ends. The CDR3 runs to 16 residues. Germline CDR1 reads MGHRA; CDR2 reads YSYEKL. CDR3 bases: TGCGCCAGCAGCCAAGAGGGTTGGCGGGAACAAGAGACCCAGTACTTC. It yields the protein CASSQEGWREQETQYF.

At least ten counts were recorded for this clonotype. The chain couples TRBV20-1 to TRBJ2-3; 8 bases line up with TRBD2. V gave up 6 bases and J gave up 2 bases; unmatched junction bases: 7. The germline V gene encodes CDR1 DFQATT and CDR2 SNEGSKA (reference sequence). The CDR3 totals 14 residues. CDR3 nucleotides: TGCAGTGCCACAGACGGGGGGGCCACAGATACGCAGTATTTT. Protein sequence: CSATDGGATDTQYF.